The 3 T cell receptor beta chains given below trace back to one sample, sequenced in a study of T cells expressing NK-cell markers. TCRdb derives one entry per CDR3 protein from the 5' RACE reads, leaving out DNA. The table for this sample gives 300,000 to 450,000 distinct CDR3 sequences. The specimen sequenced was blood T cells: a sorted CD56 or NKG2C T cell subset, CD4+ or CD8+ T cells, or bulk PBMC T cells (not recorded which). The receptors shown here come from a man aged 18-69 years in good health.

The chain uses TRBV19 and TRBJ1-1; TCRdb's assignment of TRBD1 cannot be checked, as there is no DNA. Germline CDR1 LNHDA, CDR2 SQIVND (reference sequence). This CDR3 has 15 residues. The CDR3 reads CAIRTGGHRNTEAFF.

V usage is TRBV19 and J usage is TRBJ2-7; TCRdb calls TRBD1, which cannot be checked without DNA. This CDR3 contains 13 residues. Per the germline V gene, CDR1 is LNHDA and CDR2 is SQIVND (reference sequence). CDR3 residues: CASRGRTGEEQYF. The entire variable domain, with the rest obtained from reference TRBV19 and TRBJ2-7, is as follows: DGGITQSPKYLFRKEGQNVTLSCEQNLNHDAMYWYRQDPGQGLRLIYYSQIVNDFQKGDIAEGYSVSREKKESFPLTVTSAQKNPTAFYLCASRGRTGEEQYFGPGTRLTVT.

The chain combines TRBV20-1 with TRBJ2-5; with no DNA, the TCRdb D assignment of TRBD1 cannot be verified. The CDR3 is 16 amino acids. The V gene's germline CDR1 is DFQATT and CDR2 SNEGSKA (reference sequence). This CDR3 reads CSATKGPGAAQETQYF.